Listed below are T cell receptor beta chains from one sample, sequenced in a study of read filtering for tumor transcriptome and immune sequencing. TCRdb redid the calling of the reads with MiXCR, one entry per CDR3 protein. The repertoire holds fewer than 90,000 distinct CDR3 sequences, with roughly an eighth as singletons. The sample consisted of a population of CD138-negative cells sorted from bone marrow. The receptors stem from a donor over 35 with multiple myeloma. Each CDR3 is given with its conserved first and last residue. Some rows have no size entry. The others give once, few or many, or a class for an expanded clone.

CDR3aa: CATSDPGQGSEKLHF
v_gene: TRBV24-1
j_gene: TRBJ1-4
abundance: NA

CDR3aa: CSAIPFKNNEQFF
v_gene: TRBV20-1
j_gene: TRBJ2-1
abundance: many

CDR3aa: CAGGNGPSYNEQFF
v_gene: TRBV2
j_gene: TRBJ2-1
abundance: few

CDR3aa: CASSLEKAGELFF
v_gene: TRBV5-1
j_gene: TRBJ2-2
abundance: many

CDR3aa: CASRDRDNQPQHF
v_gene: TRBV19
j_gene: TRBJ1-5
abundance: many

CDR3aa: CASSRTARPEKLFF
v_gene: TRBV19
j_gene: TRBJ1-4
abundance: many

CDR3aa: CSARDPRDSGQETQYF
v_gene: TRBV20-1
j_gene: TRBJ2-5
abundance: many

CDR3aa: CASDRNTGELFF
v_gene: TRBV6-1
j_gene: TRBJ2-2
abundance: many

CDR3aa: CASSPQFGGSETQYF
v_gene: TRBV7-7
j_gene: TRBJ2-5
abundance: many

CDR3aa: CAISDEGWEETQYF
v_gene: TRBV10-3
j_gene: TRBJ2-5
abundance: many

CDR3aa: CASSFYQLGEQYF
v_gene: TRBV27
j_gene: TRBJ2-7
abundance: many

CDR3aa: CASSFQTLSSYNEQFF
v_gene: TRBV11-2
j_gene: TRBJ2-1
abundance: many

CDR3aa: CSASIRQTFNYGYTF
v_gene: TRBV29-1
j_gene: TRBJ1-2
abundance: many

CDR3aa: CASSLAGGPPYNEQFF
v_gene: TRBV5-1
j_gene: TRBJ2-1
abundance: many

CDR3aa: CASSYVDEQYF
v_gene: TRBV6-6
j_gene: TRBJ2-7
abundance: many

CDR3aa: CSVSDSTNEKLFF
v_gene: TRBV29-1
j_gene: TRBJ1-4
abundance: few

CDR3aa: CASSLVLAEYGYTF
v_gene: TRBV7-9
j_gene: TRBJ1-2
abundance: many

CDR3aa: CATIRDASGRNEQFF
v_gene: TRBV15
j_gene: TRBJ2-1
abundance: NA

CDR3aa: CASIGEGYQETQYF
v_gene: TRBV2
j_gene: TRBJ2-5
abundance: many

CDR3aa: CASSTRAASIEQYF
v_gene: TRBV19
j_gene: TRBJ2-7
abundance: many

CDR3aa: CASSYWDEQLF
v_gene: TRBV6-5
j_gene: TRBJ2-1
abundance: many

CDR3aa: CASSSTAASTDTQYF
v_gene: TRBV12-3/TRBV12-4
j_gene: TRBJ2-3
abundance: many

CDR3aa: CASSVGGTMNTEAFF
v_gene: TRBV5-1
j_gene: TRBJ1-1
abundance: many

CDR3aa: CASSIQGNNEQFF
v_gene: TRBV5-1
j_gene: TRBJ2-1
abundance: many

CDR3aa: CASSLLAGGTTGELFF
v_gene: TRBV5-1
j_gene: TRBJ2-2
abundance: NA

CDR3aa: CASSLQGQVNTEAFF
v_gene: TRBV4-1
j_gene: TRBJ1-1
abundance: many

CDR3aa: CAIRGQPADTEAFF
v_gene: TRBV10-3
j_gene: TRBJ1-1
abundance: many

CDR3aa: CASSLRPTDTEAFF
v_gene: TRBV5-1
j_gene: TRBJ1-1
abundance: many

CDR3aa: CSGKSMNTEAFF
v_gene: TRBV20-1
j_gene: TRBJ1-1
abundance: many

CDR3aa: CASSYFREQFF
v_gene: TRBV6-5
j_gene: TRBJ2-1
abundance: medium-sized

CDR3aa: CASSYRLEYNEQFF
v_gene: TRBV6-2/TRBV6-3
j_gene: TRBJ2-1
abundance: many